This T cell receptor beta chain was observed in a study of CD8 T cells in ankylosing spondylitis. Study results and caveats: Significant enrichment of disease-linked clones was reported in matched ankylosing spondylitis synovial fluid. One TCR beta motif, made up of seven to nine highly homologous variants, appeared characteristic of ankylosing spondylitis blood. As for the disease-linked clones, they showed a CD8+ phenotype and occurred at relatively low frequencies in peripheral blood.

V was trimmed by 3 bases and J by 10 bases, leaving 15 bases between them. The CDR3 spans 14 residues. The germline CDR1 and CDR2 sequences are MDHEN and SYDVKM. TCRdb passed the 5' RACE reads through MiXCR, listing each CDR3 protein once. The sample lists 35,000 to 40,000 distinct CDR3 sequences; approximately 17% were seen once. Points on this clonotype: Its antigen remains unidentified.

The TCR originated in a male donor with ankylosing spondylitis or in good health (not recorded which). The chain has TRBV28 and TRBJ2-2; D is unclear. The sample comprised blood. The CDR3, as DNA: TGTGCCAGCAGTTTGGGGTCGGGCCTCATGGAGCTGTTTTTT. Its translation: CASSLGSGLMELFF.